This TCR beta chain was recovered during a study of T cell repertoires in cytomegalovirus infection. TCRdb reprocessed the reads with MiXCR, giving one entry per CDR3 protein. In the table there are around 710,000 distinct CDR3 sequences, about 27% of which are singletons. Overall study results and limits: Adding up the frequency of public TCR beta families identified people who carried CMV plus the relevant HLA.

This CDR3 comprises 19 residues. Unmatched junction bases numbered 20, after V lost 1 base and J lost 6 bases. The germline V gene encodes CDR1 MGHRA and CDR2 YSYEKL. Comments on this clonotype: The antigen is undetermined.

The sample in question was cultured CD8+ T cells from PBMCs, obtained from culture after CMV antigen stimulation. The receptor was isolated from a human donor in good health (CMV status not recorded). Some clones in this sample may be carry-over from other donors' samples. The chain is built from TRBV4-1 and TRBJ1-2, with 7 bases identical to TRBD1. CDR3 coding DNA: TGCGCCAGCAGCCAAGGGCCGAGGGACAGCTCATTATTATGGCATGGCTACACCTTC. The encoded protein is CASSQGPRDSSLLWHGYTF.